The clone carrying this TCR beta chain was observed a single time. Per germline, CDR1 MNHEY and CDR2 SMNVEV (reference sequence). The length of the CDR3 is 13 residues. V was clipped by 6 bases and J by 6 bases, with 15 bases between them. This record belongs to a study of blood T cell repertoires in COVID-19. Study summary: T cells, B-cell-depleted T cells, or PBMCs provided the cDNA or gDNA that served as material.

Data came from immunoSEQ multiplex PCR; TCRdb stores just in-frame clones and leaves some out. The sample gives about 160,000 clones, 87% of which show up once; roughly 4% is in the top ten. Specimen: PBMCs or T cells enriched from blood (not recorded which). The chain has TRBV27 and TRBJ2-7; the D is unclear. This TCR was recovered from a woman aged 40-49 years who had been exposed to COVID-19. This CDR3 is CASRLSLRGEQYF. The CDR3 region has the DNA TGTGCCAGCAGACTGAGTCTGAGAGGCGAGCAGTACTTC.